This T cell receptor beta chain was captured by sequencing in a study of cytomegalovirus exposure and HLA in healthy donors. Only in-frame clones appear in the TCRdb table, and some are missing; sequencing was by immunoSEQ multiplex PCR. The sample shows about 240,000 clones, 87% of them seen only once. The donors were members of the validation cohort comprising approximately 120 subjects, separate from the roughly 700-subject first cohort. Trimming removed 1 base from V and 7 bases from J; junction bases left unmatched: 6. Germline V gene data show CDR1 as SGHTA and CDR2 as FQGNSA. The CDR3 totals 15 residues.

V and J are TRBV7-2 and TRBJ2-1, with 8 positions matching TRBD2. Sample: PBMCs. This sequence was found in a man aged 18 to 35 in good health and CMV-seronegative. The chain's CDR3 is CASSLVTGGRNEQFF. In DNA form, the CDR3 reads TGTGCCAGCAGCTTAGTGACGGGGGGGCGGAATGAGCAGTTCTTC.